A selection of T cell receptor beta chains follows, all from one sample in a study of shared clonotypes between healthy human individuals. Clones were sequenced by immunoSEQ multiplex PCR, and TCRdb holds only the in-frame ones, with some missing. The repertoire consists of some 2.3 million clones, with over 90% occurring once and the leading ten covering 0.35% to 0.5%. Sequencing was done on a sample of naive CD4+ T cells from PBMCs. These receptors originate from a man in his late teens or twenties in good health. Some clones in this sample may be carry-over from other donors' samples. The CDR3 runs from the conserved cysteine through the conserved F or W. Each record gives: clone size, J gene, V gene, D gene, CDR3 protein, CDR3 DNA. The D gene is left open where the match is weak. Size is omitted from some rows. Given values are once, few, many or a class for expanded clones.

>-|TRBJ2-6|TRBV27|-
CASTPAGFLSGANVLTF
TGTGCCAGCACCCCGGCCGGGTTTCTATCTGGGGCCAACGTCCTGACTTTC
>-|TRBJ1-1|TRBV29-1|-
CSVTGKDNTEAFF
TGCAGCGTAACCGGGAAAGACAACACTGAAGCTTTCTTT
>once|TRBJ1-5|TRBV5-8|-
CASSRRVGNQPQHF
TGTGCCAGCAGCCGGCGGGTTGGAAATCAGCCCCAGCATTTT
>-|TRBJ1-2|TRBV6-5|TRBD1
CASTRPGQGIGYTF
TGTGCCAGCACAAGACCGGGACAGGGCATTGGCTACACCTTC
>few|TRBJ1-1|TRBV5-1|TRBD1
CASSTGTGGTEAFF
TGCGCCAGCAGCACAGGGACAGGGGGCACTGAAGCTTTCTTT
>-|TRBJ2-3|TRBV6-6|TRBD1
CASLDRADSKGDTQYF
TGTGCCAGCCTGGACAGGGCGGACTCAAAGGGCGATACGCAGTATTTT
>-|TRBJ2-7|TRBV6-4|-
CASTPDPGSPEQYF
TGTGCCAGCACCCCGGACCCGGGTTCACCCGAGCAGTACTTC
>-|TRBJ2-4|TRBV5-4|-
CASSQGQRENIQYF
TGTGCCAGCAGCCAAGGACAGCGGGAAAACATTCAGTACTTC
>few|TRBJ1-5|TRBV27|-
CASSPDRNQPQHF
TGTGCCAGCAGTCCCGACAGGAATCAGCCCCAGCATTTT
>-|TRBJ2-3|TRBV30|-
CAWSQRLGPPLYF
TGTGCCTGGAGTCAAAGACTCGGACCACCACTGTATTTT
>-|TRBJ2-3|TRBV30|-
CAWSVLTVTDTQYF
TGTGCCTGGAGTGTACTAACAGTAACAGATACGCAGTATTTT
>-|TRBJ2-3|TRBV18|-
CASSPPGGEFTDTQYF
TGTGCCAGCTCACCACCGGGGGGAGAGTTTACAGATACGCAGTATTTT
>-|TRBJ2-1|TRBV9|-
CASSPRGAGAYNEQFF
TGTGCCAGCAGCCCCCGTGGGGCTGGGGCCTACAATGAGCAGTTCTTC
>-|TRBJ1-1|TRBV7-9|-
CASTHSLVTGNTEAFF
TGTGCCAGCACCCACTCTCTAGTAACCGGGAACACTGAAGCTTTCTTT
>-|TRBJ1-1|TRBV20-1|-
CSAPGTEAFF
TGCAGTGCCCCGGGCACTGAAGCTTTCTTT
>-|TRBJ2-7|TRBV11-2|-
CASSLERQSYEQYF
TGTGCCAGCAGCTTAGAGAGACAATCCTACGAGCAGTACTTC
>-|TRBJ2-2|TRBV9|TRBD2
CASSVNSGRVRSTGELFF
TGTGCCAGCAGCGTCAATAGCGGGAGGGTTCGGAGCACCGGGGAGCTGTTTTTT
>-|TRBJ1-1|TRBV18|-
CASSQAPIDTEAFF
TGTGCCAGCTCCCAGGCGCCGATCGACACTGAAGCTTTCTTT
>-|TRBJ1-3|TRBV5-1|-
CASSLRQPGPGNTIYF
TGCGCCAGCAGCCTACGCCAGCCGGGACCCGGAAACACCATATATTTT
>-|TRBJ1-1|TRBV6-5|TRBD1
CASRRQGEAFF
TGTGCCAGCAGACGACAGGGTGAAGCTTTCTTT
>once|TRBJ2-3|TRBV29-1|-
CSVTGNTDTQYF
TGCAGCGTGACAGGAAACACAGATACGCAGTATTTT
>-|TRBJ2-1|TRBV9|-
CASSAPGPKYNEQFF
TGTGCCAGCAGCGCTCCGGGACCTAAGTACAATGAGCAGTTCTTC
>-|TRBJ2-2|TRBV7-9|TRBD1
CASSSTGARYTGELFF
TGTGCCAGCAGCTCAACAGGGGCGCGATACACCGGGGAGCTGTTTTTT
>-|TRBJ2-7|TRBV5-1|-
CASSPGWETYEQYF
TGCGCCAGCAGCCCGGGGTGGGAGACCTACGAGCAGTACTTC
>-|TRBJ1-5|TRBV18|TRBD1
CASSPRTGDSNQPQHF
TGTGCCAGCTCACCAAGGACAGGCGATAGCAATCAGCCCCAGCATTTT
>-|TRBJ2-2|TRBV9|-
CASSVDPGTVNTGELFF
TGTGCCAGCAGCGTAGACCCCGGGACGGTGAACACCGGGGAGCTGTTTTTT
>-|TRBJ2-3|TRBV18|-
CASSPPGRDTQYF
TGTGCCAGCTCACCCCCCGGCCGGGATACGCAGTATTTT
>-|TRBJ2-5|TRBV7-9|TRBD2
CASSLGRSSGTETQYF
TGTGCCAGCAGCTTGGGCCGTTCTAGCGGGACGGAGACCCAGTACTTC
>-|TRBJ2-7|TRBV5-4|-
CASSSRGVGISYEQYF
TGTGCCAGCAGCTCGCGCGGGGTGGGGATTAGCTACGAGCAGTACTTC
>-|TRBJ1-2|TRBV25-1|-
CASSELLDGYTF
TGTGCCAGCAGTGAATTGTTAGATGGCTACACCTTC
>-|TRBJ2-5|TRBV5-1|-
CASSLGFRGEETQYF
TGCGCCAGCAGCTTGGGCTTCAGGGGCGAAGAGACCCAGTACTTC
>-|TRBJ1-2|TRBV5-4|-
CASSFGGTQGDGYTF
TGTGCCAGCAGCTTCGGTGGGACCCAAGGGGATGGCTACACCTTC
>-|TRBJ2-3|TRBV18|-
CASSPPLGQTDTQYF
TGTGCCAGCTCACCACCCTTAGGCCAGACAGATACGCAGTATTTT
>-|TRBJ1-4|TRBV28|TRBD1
CASSLGQGTTNEKLFF
TGTGCCAGCAGTTTGGGACAGGGCACAACTAATGAAAAACTGTTTTTT
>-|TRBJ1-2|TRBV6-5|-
CASSYSMTANDYGYTF
TGTGCCAGCAGTTACTCAATGACAGCCAACGACTATGGCTACACCTTC
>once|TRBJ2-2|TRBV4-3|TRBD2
CASSLSIEFWRELNTGELFF
TGCGCCAGCAGCCTCAGCATAGAGTTCTGGCGGGAGCTGAACACCGGGGAGCTGTTTTTT
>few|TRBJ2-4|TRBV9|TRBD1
CASSPGQGGNIQYF
TGTGCCAGCAGCCCGGGACAGGGCGGTAACATTCAGTACTTC
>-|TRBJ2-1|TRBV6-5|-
CASILTGGGEQFF
TGTGCCAGCATCCTAACTGGGGGCGGTGAGCAGTTCTTC
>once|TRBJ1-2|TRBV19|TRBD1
CASITTPGTGANYGYTF
TGTGCCAGTATTACTACTCCCGGGACAGGGGCCAACTATGGCTACACCTTC
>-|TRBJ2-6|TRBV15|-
CATSTDISGANVLTF
TGTGCCACCTCCACGGACATCTCTGGGGCCAACGTCCTGACTTTC
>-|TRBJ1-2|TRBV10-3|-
CAISGVANYGYTF
TGTGCCATCAGTGGGGTAGCTAACTATGGCTACACCTTC
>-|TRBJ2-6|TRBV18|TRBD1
CASSPAGTGGSGANVLTF
TGTGCCAGCTCCCCGGCCGGGACAGGGGGCTCTGGGGCCAACGTCCTGACTTTC
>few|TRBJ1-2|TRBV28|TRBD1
CASSLNGRGRGYTF
TGTGCCAGCAGTTTAAATGGCAGGGGGCGAGGCTACACCTTC
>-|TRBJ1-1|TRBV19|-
CASSIFSGDTEAFF
TGTGCCAGTAGTATTTTCTCAGGGGACACTGAAGCTTTCTTT